These T cell receptor beta chains were read from a single sample in a study of CD8+ T cells in alopecia areata. Data came from immunoSEQ multiplex PCR; TCRdb stores just in-frame clones and leaves some out. The repertoire consists of under 75,000 clones, with approximately 43% occurring once and the leading ten covering 15% to 20%. The sequenced sample was CD8+ T cells sorted from blood, obtained at week 0. These receptor sequences come from a human donor with alopecia areata. CDR3s include the opening cysteine and the closing phenylalanine or tryptophan. D genes are given only for firm matches.

d_call,j_call,v_call,cdr3_aa
-,TRBJ1-4,TRBV6-5,CASSYSKVTIELFF
TRBD2,TRBJ2-2,TRBV9,CASTGGNTGELFF
-,TRBJ2-5,TRBV25-1,CASSEVGGEHQETQYF
-,TRBJ2-1,TRBV2,CASSERVIPTDNEQFF
TRBD1,TRBJ2-1,TRBV5-1,CASSSYYSQGLDEQFF
-,TRBJ1-2,TRBV29-1,CSVRIGQSTAPARGYTF
-,TRBJ2-1,TRBV30,CAWSVGGGDEQFF
TRBD1,TRBJ1-5,TRBV5-6,CASSLQGAYQPQHF
-,TRBJ2-5,TRBV28,CASSPSWRAETQYF
-,TRBJ2-3,TRBV7-2,CASSSTHIFTPTDTQYF
-,TRBJ1-2,TRBV28,CASSLSASPNYGYTF
-,TRBJ1-4,TRBV6-5,CASRPFTTNEKLFF
TRBD1,TRBJ2-3,TRBV11-2,CASSSPGQGTDTQYF
-,TRBJ1-1,TRBV28,CASSPRGAIEAFF
-,TRBJ2-5,TRBV4-1,CASSQGASRQETQYF
-,TRBJ1-5,TRBV19,CASIGISAGNQPQHF
-,TRBJ2-2,TRBV29-1,CSVATPLSGELFF
-,TRBJ2-3,TRBV19,CASSLRGDTQYF
-,TRBJ2-3,TRBV29-1,CSVEARTEDTQYF
-,TRBJ2-7,TRBV5-4,CASSLGAKLDYEQYF
-,TRBJ2-3,TRBV11-3,CASSPGVGGADTQYF
-,TRBJ2-3,TRBV7-9,CASSSLAAPDTQYF
-,TRBJ2-5,TRBV29-1,CCVEKGETQYF
-,TRBJ1-4,TRBV29-1,CSVQRAGARDEKLFF
TRBD2,TRBJ2-1,TRBV19,CASSSGGTSGRQFF
-,TRBJ2-5,TRBV7-8,CASSFQRMGETQYF
-,TRBJ2-7,TRBV11-2,CASSLGDTVYEQYF
TRBD2,TRBJ2-1,TRBV29-1,CSVVDRREKNEQFF
-,TRBJ2-7,TRBV5-1,CASRGNLDEQYF
TRBD2,TRBJ2-1,TRBV30,CACIIYSGRANEQFF
-,TRBJ2-7,TRBV25-1,CASRDSGPAYEQYF